These 27 T cell receptor beta chains were all obtained from the same sample, sequenced in a study of blood T cell repertoires in COVID-19. The repertoire was sequenced with immunoSEQ multiplex PCR; TCRdb's copy has only in-frame clones and lacks some. This sample carries over 250,000 clones, 85% to 90% of them seen once, and the ten largest clones take roughly 1.9%. Material: PBMCs or T cells enriched from blood (not recorded which). The source of these receptors is a woman aged 55-70 years who had recovered from COVID-19.

This clone appeared a few times. The chain employs TRBV6-1 and TRBJ1-6; D unclear. V was shortened by 2 bases and J by 0 bases, with 8 bases between the two germline ends. The V gene's germline CDR1 is MNHNS and CDR2 SASEGT. This CDR3 contains 16 residues. The CDR3 region is CASSELGSSYNSPLHF. The CDR3 bases are TGTGCCAGCAGTGAACTGGGGAGCTCCTATAATTCACCCCTCCACTTT.

The rearrangement uses TRBV6-5 and TRBJ1-5; 8 nucleotides agree with TRBD1. This CDR3 has 16 residues. The V and J ends lost 0 bases and 1 base, in that order; junction bases with no gene match: 2. Germline V gives CDR1 MNHEY, CDR2 SVGAGI. The DNA of the CDR3 is TGTGCCAGCAGTTACTCCCACAGGGGGAGCAATCAGCCCCAGCATTTT. It translates to CASSYSHRGSNQPQHF.

This clone was detected only once. The chain employs TRBV3-1 (or the pseudogene TRBV3-2) and TRBJ1-2, with 8 bases identical to TRBD1. The J segment lost 4 bases and the V segment lost 4 bases, leaving 2 bases of the junction unmatched. This CDR3 region has 13 residues. CDR1 and CDR2 (germline): LGHDT, YNNKEL (reference sequence). The CDR3 protein is CASSRDRSYGYTF. The CDR3, as DNA: TGTGCCAGCAGCCGGGACAGGTCCTATGGCTACACCTTC.

The rearrangement joins TRBV5-1 to TRBJ1-1, with 8 bases that match TRBD1. After removal of 5 bases from V and 1 base from J, the junction contained 7 bases not matched to a gene. CDR1 and CDR2 (germline): SGHRS, YFSETQ. The CDR3 has 15 amino acids. CDR3: CASRGTGWTNTEAFF. In DNA, the CDR3 is TGCGCCAGCAGAGGGACAGGCTGGACGAACACTGAAGCTTTCTTT.

Written as DNA, the CDR3 is TGCAGTGCTAGTCACGGGAGGGGAACAGATACGCAGTATTTT. Protein product: CSASHGRGTDTQYF. The V call is TRBV20-1, the J call TRBJ2-3; 8 bases agree with TRBD2. Germline assignment: CDR1 DFQATT and CDR2 SNEGSKA (reference sequence). J was trimmed by 3 bases and V by 3 bases; bases with no gene match: 5. The CDR3 is 14 residues long.

The chain has TRBV20-1 and TRBJ1-2; no definite D call. Germline CDR1 is DFQATT and CDR2 is SNEGSKA (reference sequence). V shed 5 bases and J shed 6 bases, with 7 bases lying between them. The CDR3 is 10 amino acids. The CDR3 nucleotides read TGCAGTGCTGGCCATGATGGCTACACCTTC. Translated: CSAGHDGYTF.

The chain links TRBV5-4 to TRBJ2-1; 12 nucleotides align to TRBD1. V shed 3 bases, J shed 8 bases, and the junction held 3 bases outside the gene matches. The CDR3 has 14 amino acids. Germline V CDR1 and CDR2: SGHNT, YYREEE (reference sequence). This CDR3 is CASSWGQGADEQFF. For the CDR3, the DNA is TGTGCCAGCAGCTGGGGACAGGGGGCGGATGAGCAGTTCTTC.

This clone was seen a single time. The chain links TRBV21-1 to TRBJ1-5; the table's D call of TRBD1 was not tested on the DNA. TRBV21-1 is annotated as a pseudogene. The CDR3 has 15 residues. CDR3 bases: TGTGCCAGCAGCCCCGCGGACAGGGCCAATCAGCCCCAGCATTTT. This translates into CASSPADRANQPQHF.

The rearrangement links TRBV6-9 to TRBJ2-2, with 7 bases aligning to TRBD1. The V gene's germline CDR1 is MNHGY and CDR2 SVAAGI. Losses at the gene ends were 5 bases for V and 4 bases for J; bases not matched to a gene: 4. This CDR3 spans 14 amino acids. The CDR3 DNA sequence: TGTGCCAGCAGTCCGACAGGGTCCACCGGGGAGCTGTTTTTT. Protein product: CASSPTGSTGELFF.

The rearrangement links TRBV30 to TRBJ2-3; possible D gene TRBD1, 5 bases. From germline, CDR1 is GTSNPN and CDR2 SVGIG (reference sequence). Trimming pared 4 bases from V and 6 bases from J, leaving 14 bases between. The CDR3 extends over 13 amino acids. The CDR3 sequence: CAWKNQGFDTQYF. CDR3 in DNA: TGTGCCTGGAAAAACCAGGGATTTGATACGCAGTATTTT.

The chain recombines TRBV12-3 or TRBV12-4 with TRBJ1-1; D is perhaps TRBD1 (5 bases). This CDR3 contains 12 residues. V was trimmed by 6 bases and J by 5 bases, leaving 10 bases between them. The CDR3 nucleotides are TGTGCCAGCAGCAAGGGGTGGACTGAAGCTTTCTTT. It specifies CASSKGWTEAFF.

This sequence joins TRBV6-5 and TRBJ2-7; D remains unclear. Germline CDR1 is MNHEY and CDR2 is SVGAGI. Trimming took 5 bases from V and 3 from J, leaving 8 bases between them. The CDR3 loop spans 12 amino acids. The CDR3 DNA sequence: TGTGCCAGCAGTACGAACGGCTACGAGCAGTACTTC. Encoded protein: CASSTNGYEQYF.

The count of this clone is one. The genes are TRBV18 and TRBJ2-1; 8 bases fit TRBD2. Germline values: CDR1 KGHSH, CDR2 LQKENI. The V and J ends lost 0 bases and 8 bases, in that order; junction bases with no gene match: 9. There are 16 residues in the CDR3. In DNA, the CDR3 is TGTGCCAGCTCACCACCGTGGAGCGGGAGTAAGGATGAGCAGTTCTTC. As protein: CASSPPWSGSKDEQFF.

V is TRBV30 and J is TRBJ1-1; D call uncertain. The V and J ends lost 4 bases and 2 bases respectively, with 11 bases between them. Germline assignment: CDR1 GTSNPN and CDR2 SVGIG (reference sequence). This CDR3 contains 13 residues. CDR3 residues: CAWNWLANTEAFF. Here the CDR3 DNA reads TGTGCCTGGAACTGGCTAGCTAACACTGAAGCTTTCTTT.

V gene TRBV7-8 combines with J gene TRBJ2-2, with D possibly matching TRBD2 (7 bases). This CDR3 comprises 15 residues. Trimming took 10 bases from V and 9 from J, leaving 24 bases between them. Germline lookup yields CDR1 SGHVS and CDR2 FQNEAQ. CDR3 amino acids: CATKDSGAMPRELFF. In nucleotides, the CDR3 is TGTGCCACGAAGGACAGCGGGGCAATGCCTCGGGAGCTGTTTTTT.

The sample holds a few counts of this clone. The DNA for the CDR3 is TGTGCCAGCAGCCTAAGTGGTCTCTCGGATTCACCCCTCCACTTT. Translating gives CASSLSGLSDSPLHF. This rearrangement joins TRBV7-9 to TRBJ1-6; D not certain. CDR1 is SEHNR, CDR2 FQNEAQ, per germline (reference sequence). This CDR3 is built from 15 residues. Trimming pared 5 bases from V and 8 bases from J, leaving 16 bases between.

V usage is TRBV11-2 and J usage is TRBJ1-4, with D uncertain. The V end was cut by 5 bases, the J end by 3 bases, with 7 bases between. The CDR3 loop spans 13 amino acids. CDR1 and CDR2 (germline): SGHAT, FQNNGV. CDR3 DNA: TGTGCCAGCAGCCTTACAGCTAATGAAAAACTGTTTTTT. It is translated as CASSLTANEKLFF. The whole variable domain, filled in from reference TRBV11-2 and TRBJ1-4, reads EAGVAQSPRYKIIEKRQSVAFWCNPISGHATLYWYQQILGQGPKLLIQFQNNGVVDDSQLPKDRFSAERLKGVDSTLKIQPAKLEDSAVYLCASSLTANEKLFFGSGTQLSVL.

V usage is TRBV15 and J usage is TRBJ2-1; perhaps TRBD2 as D (6 bases). CDR1 is LNHNV, CDR2 YYDKDF, per germline (reference sequence). Trimming removed 6 bases from V and 0 bases from J, with 9 bases in between. The CDR3 totals 14 residues. CDR3 loop: CATSFGGSYNEQFF. The DNA of the CDR3 is TGTGCCACCAGTTTCGGGGGCTCCTACAATGAGCAGTTCTTC.

The CDR3 bases are TGTGCCAGCACTAGCGACGTAATCTCCTACAATGAGCAGTTCTTC. This codes for CASTSDVISYNEQFF. The rearrangement uses TRBV18 and TRBJ2-1; 7 bases line up with TRBD2. V shed 8 bases and J 0 bases; nucleotides not matched to a gene: 7. The CDR3 has 15 residues. Germline assignment: CDR1 KGHSH and CDR2 LQKENI.

The CDR3 sequence: CSASSRLAGDEQYF. The CDR3 DNA is TGCAGTGCTAGTTCCCGACTAGCGGGAGACGAGCAGTACTTC. The gene calls are TRBV20-1 and TRBJ2-7; 12 bases align to TRBD2. The trim removed 3 bases at V and 5 bases at J, leaving 5 bases unmatched. This CDR3 region has 14 residues. Per the germline V gene, CDR1 is DFQATT and CDR2 is SNEGSKA (reference sequence).

V gene TRBV3-1 (or the pseudogene TRBV3-2) combines with J gene TRBJ1-2; D not resolved. V shed 8 bases and J shed 8 bases, with 12 bases lying between them. This CDR3 has 11 residues. Germline V lookup: CDR1 LGHDT, CDR2 YNNKEL (reference sequence). The CDR3 sequence is CASGTEAGYTF. In DNA form, the CDR3 reads TGTGCCAGCGGAACGGAGGCGGGCTACACCTTC.

As for this clone: The same CDR3 is also encoded by other DNA sequences in this sample. This chain joins TRBV28 and TRBJ2-1; no firm D call. Looked up from germline, CDR1 is MDHEN and CDR2 is SYDVKM. The CDR3 extends over 11 amino acids. Deletions cut 1 base from V and 8 bases from J, with 3 bases between. CDR3 DNA: TGTGCCAGCAGTTTATCCTATGAGCAGTTCTTC. Translating it yields CASSLSYEQFF.

This rearrangement joins TRBV27 to TRBJ1-1; D ambiguous. V dropped 3 bases and J dropped 0 bases, with 11 bases sitting between them. Germline V gene data show CDR1 as MNHEY and CDR2 as SMNVEV (reference sequence). The CDR3 runs to 15 residues. The CDR3 reads CASSLQANLNTEAFF. CDR3 sequence (DNA): TGTGCCAGCAGTTTGCAGGCGAATCTGAACACTGAAGCTTTCTTT.

This chain joins TRBV6-1 and TRBJ1-4; no clear D gene. Trimming cost V 3 bases and J 0 bases, with 8 bases left between them. The CDR3 loop spans 15 amino acids. CDR1 is MNHNS and CDR2 is SASEGT in the germline V gene. The CDR3 loop is CASSELGATNEKLFF. For the CDR3, the DNA is TGTGCCAGCAGTGAGCTGGGCGCAACTAATGAAAAACTGTTTTTT.

The chain recombines TRBV7-9 with TRBJ1-2; D gene uncertain. The CDR3 consists of 17 residues. Deletions cut 2 bases from V and 1 base from J, with 17 bases between. CDR1 and CDR2 from the germline V gene are SEHNR and FQNEAQ (reference sequence). As DNA, the CDR3 is TGTGCCAGCAGCTTAAGTTCGGAGGCGAAGATTAACTATGGCTACACCTTC. This gives the protein CASSLSSEAKINYGYTF.

The V call is TRBV11-2, the J call TRBJ2-1; a possible D gene is TRBD2 (8 bases). CDR1 is SGHAT and CDR2 is FQNNGV in the germline V gene. CDR3 size: 18 residues. V lost 3 bases, J lost 7 bases, and 25 bases lay in between. CDR3 protein: CASSFGPGGRGERNEQFF. The CDR3 DNA reads TGTGCCAGCAGCTTCGGCCCAGGGGGGCGGGGGGAAAGGAATGAGCAGTTCTTC.

This rearrangement joins TRBV11-2 to TRBJ2-1, with 14 positions matching TRBD2. Germline V CDR1 and CDR2: SGHAT, FQNNGV. V lost 0 bases, J lost 6 bases, and 7 bases stayed unmatched. The CDR3 has 18 residues. The CDR3 sequence: CASSLDAGLAGVANEQFF. For the CDR3, the DNA is TGTGCCAGCAGCTTAGACGCGGGACTAGCGGGAGTGGCCAATGAGCAGTTCTTC.